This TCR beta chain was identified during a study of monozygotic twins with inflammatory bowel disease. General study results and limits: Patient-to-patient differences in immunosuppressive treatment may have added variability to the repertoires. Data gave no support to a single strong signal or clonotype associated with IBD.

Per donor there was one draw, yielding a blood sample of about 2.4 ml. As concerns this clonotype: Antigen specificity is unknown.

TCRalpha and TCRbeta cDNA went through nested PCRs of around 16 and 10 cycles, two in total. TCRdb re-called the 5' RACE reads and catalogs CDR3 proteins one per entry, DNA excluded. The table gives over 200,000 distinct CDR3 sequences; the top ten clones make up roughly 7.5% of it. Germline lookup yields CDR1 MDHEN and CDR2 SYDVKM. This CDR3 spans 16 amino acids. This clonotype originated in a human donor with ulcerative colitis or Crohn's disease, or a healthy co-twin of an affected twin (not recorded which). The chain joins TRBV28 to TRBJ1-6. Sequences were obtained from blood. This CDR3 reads CASSSPLGGRGSPLHF.